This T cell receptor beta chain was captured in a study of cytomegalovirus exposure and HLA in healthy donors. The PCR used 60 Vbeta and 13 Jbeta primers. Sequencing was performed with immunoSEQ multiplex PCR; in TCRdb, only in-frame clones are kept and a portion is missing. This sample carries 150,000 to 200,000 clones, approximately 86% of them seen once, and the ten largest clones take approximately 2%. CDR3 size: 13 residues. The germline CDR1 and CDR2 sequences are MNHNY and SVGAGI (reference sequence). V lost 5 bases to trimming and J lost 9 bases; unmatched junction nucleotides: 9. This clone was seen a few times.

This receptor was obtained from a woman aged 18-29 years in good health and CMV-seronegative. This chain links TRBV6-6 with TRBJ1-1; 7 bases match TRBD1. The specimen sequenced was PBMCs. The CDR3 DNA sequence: TGTGCCAGCAGTGTTCACGAACAGGGGAAAGCTTTCTTT. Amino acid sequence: CASSVHEQGKAFF.